The 21 T cell receptor beta chains in this list originate from one sample, sequenced in a study of blood T cell repertoires in COVID-19. Produced via immunoSEQ multiplex PCR; TCRdb's table is partial and in-frame only. The data contain about 180,000 clones, 80% to 90% of them singletons. Sequences were obtained from peripheral blood. The receptors were gathered from a man aged 50-59 years with active or convalescent COVID-19.

This sequence joins TRBV2 and TRBJ1-3; a possible D gene is TRBD1 (5 bases). Trimming shortened V by 1 base and J by 0 bases, and 10 bases separated the two germline ends. CDR1 SNHLY and CDR2 FYNNEI come from the germline V gene. The CDR3 is 16 residues long. CDR3 sequence reads: CASSEGQFHSGNTIYF. The DNA for the CDR3 is TGTGCCAGCAGTGAAGGACAGTTTCACTCTGGAAACACCATATATTTT.

The J gene is TRBJ2-5, the V gene TRBV30, with 7 bases lining up with TRBD2. With 0 bases clipped from V and 0 bases from J, the junction kept 4 bases outside the gene matches. The CDR3 runs 15 residues. The germline gives CDR1 GTSNPN, CDR2 SVGIG (reference sequence). This chain's CDR3 is CAWSVGGVDQETQYF. The CDR3 DNA sequence: TGTGCCTGGAGTGTGGGAGGGGTAGACCAAGAGACCCAGTACTTC.

The rearrangement joins TRBV6-6 to TRBJ2-1, with 7 nucleotides matching TRBD2. This CDR3 is 14 amino acids long. Germline V gene sequence: CDR1 MNHNY, CDR2 SVGAGI (reference sequence). With V trimmed by 7 bases and J by 2 bases, 5 bases remained unmatched. CDR3: CASTAGRPYNEQFF. The DNA of the CDR3 is TGTGCCAGCACAGCGGGACGGCCCTACAATGAGCAGTTCTTC.

V usage is TRBV3-1 (or the pseudogene TRBV3-2) and J usage is TRBJ2-5; 15 bases agree with TRBD2. Germline assignment: CDR1 LGHDT and CDR2 YNNKEL (reference sequence). V dropped 3 bases and J dropped 8; count of bases not matched to a gene: 7. The CDR3 covers 16 residues. The CDR3 is CASSQGTSGGPITQYF. The CDR3 nucleotides read TGTGCCAGCAGCCAGGGGACTAGCGGGGGGCCGATTACCCAGTACTTC.

The J gene is TRBJ1-4, the V gene TRBV7-6; D might be TRBD1 (6 bases). In germline, CDR1 is SGHVS, CDR2 FNYEAQ. The CDR3 has 14 amino acids. The germline V and J ends were trimmed by 4 bases and 5 bases, with 11 bases remaining between them. The CDR3 loop reads CASSSGGGNEKLFF. The CDR3, as DNA: TGTGCCAGCAGCTCGGGAGGGGGAAATGAAAAACTGTTTTTT.

V and J are TRBV3-1 (or the pseudogene TRBV3-2) and TRBJ2-5, with D tentatively TRBD1 (5 bases). V was trimmed by 1 base and J by 3 bases, leaving 9 bases between them. The CDR3 totals 14 residues. Germline V CDR1 and CDR2: LGHDT, YNNKEL (reference sequence). The CDR3 coding sequence is TGTGCCAGCAGCCAAGGACAGTCGAAAGAGACCCAGTACTTC. As protein: CASSQGQSKETQYF.

The rearrangement links TRBV11-3 to TRBJ1-1; 9 bases fit TRBD1. The CDR3 spans 13 residues. V lost 5 bases, J lost 4 bases, and 2 bases stayed unmatched. The germline V gene has CDR1 SGHNT and CDR2 YENEEA. The CDR3 reads CASSATGGTEAFF. The CDR3 coding sequence is TGTGCCAGCAGCGCGACAGGGGGCACTGAAGCTTTCTTT.

This chain links TRBV30 with TRBJ1-5; weak D call: TRBD1 (6 bases). V was pared by 0 bases and J by 1 base, with 10 bases between. The CDR3 loop spans 15 amino acids. Germline-derived CDR1 and CDR2 are GTSNPN and SVGIG (reference sequence). CDR3 in amino acids: CAWSVGDTSNQPQHF. The CDR3 bases are TGTGCCTGGAGTGTAGGGGACACAAGCAATCAGCCCCAGCATTTT. Supplemented by reference TRBV30 and TRBJ1-5, the full variable domain reads SQTIHQWPATLVQPVGSPLSLECTVEGTSNPNLYWYRQAAGRGLQLLFYSVGIGQISSEVPQNLSASRPQDRQFILSSKKLLLSDSGFYLCAWSVGDTSNQPQHFGDGTRLSIL.

The CDR3 bases are TGTGCCAGCTCATGGGGACAGGTCAACACTGAAGCTTTCTTT. It yields the protein CASSWGQVNTEAFF. The rearrangement joins TRBV18 to TRBJ1-1, with TRBD1 matching 8 bases. The V gene end was trimmed by 5 bases and the J gene end by 2 bases; junction bases not matched to a gene: 4. This CDR3 contains 14 residues. Germline V lookup: CDR1 KGHSH, CDR2 LQKENI.

The chain employs TRBV14 and TRBJ2-2; 10 nucleotides agree with TRBD2. The CDR3 runs 17 residues. The ends lost 4 bases at V and 2 bases at J; junction bases unmatched: 7. CDR1 is SGHDN, CDR2 FVKESK, per germline. The CDR3 loop reads CASSPIGLAANTGELFF. In DNA, the CDR3 is TGTGCCAGCAGCCCAATTGGACTAGCGGCCAACACCGGGGAGCTGTTTTTT.

This clone was counted a single time. The V and J genes are TRBV9 and TRBJ1-2, with TRBD1 as a possible D gene (6 bases). V shed 1 base and J shed 4 bases, with 14 bases lying between them. The CDR3 is 15 amino acids. CDR1 and CDR2 from the germline V gene are SGDLS and YYNGEE. DNA of the CDR3: TGTGCCAGCAGCGTAATCCAGGGGCCAATCTATGGCTACACCTTC. The encoded protein is CASSVIQGPIYGYTF.

The rearrangement joins TRBV5-6 to TRBJ1-2; TRBD1 agrees at 10 bases. CDR3 length: 14 amino acids. Germline V gene lookup returns CDR1 SGHDT and CDR2 YYEEEE. With V trimmed by 4 bases and J by 8 bases, 8 bases remained unmatched. The DNA of the CDR3 is TGTGCCAGCAGCCCTGACAGGGGGCGTTTGGGCTACACCTTC. It encodes CASSPDRGRLGYTF.

This rearrangement joins TRBV19 to TRBJ2-2; maybe TRBD2 (5 bases). Between the trimmed V and J ends, which lost 1 base and 0 bases, there was a span of 12 bases. Germline values: CDR1 LNHDA, CDR2 SQIVND (reference sequence). The CDR3 has 17 residues. CDR3 coding DNA: TGTGCCAGTAGTATAGCCGAGGGCTACGCGAACACCGGGGAGCTGTTTTTT. Amino acids: CASSIAEGYANTGELFF.

The J gene is TRBJ2-2, the V gene TRBV29-1; D is perhaps TRBD1 (5 bases). V lost 4 bases to trimming and J lost 6 bases, with 9 bases between them. This CDR3 region has 12 residues. Germline loops: CDR1 SQVTM, CDR2 ANQGSEA. The CDR3 DNA reads TGCAGCGTTGGCCAGGGCTCCGGGGAGCTGTTTTTT. Protein product: CSVGQGSGELFF.

This clone has a single count. The rearrangement links TRBV6-6 to TRBJ2-2; D is ambiguous. Germline-derived CDR1 and CDR2 are MNHNY and SVGAGI (reference sequence). The V end lost 4 bases, the J end lost 1 base, and 7 bases lay between the germline ends. CDR3 length equals 14 residues. The CDR3 loop reads CASSWAENTGELFF. The DNA for the CDR3 is TGTGCCAGCAGTTGGGCAGAGAACACCGGGGAGCTGTTTTTT.

Turning to this clone: Other DNA sequences in this sample translate to the same CDR3. The chain joins TRBV6-5 to TRBJ1-1, with a tentative D call TRBD1 (6 bases). This CDR3 is built from 13 residues. The germline V gene has CDR1 MNHEY and CDR2 SVGAGI. The ends were cut back, 6 bases at V and 2 bases at J, with 10 bases in the middle. This CDR3 is CASSRTANTEAFF. Here the CDR3 DNA reads TGTGCCAGCAGCAGGACAGCCAACACTGAAGCTTTCTTT.

This clone appeared once. The genes are TRBV11-2 and TRBJ1-6; tentatively, D is TRBD1 (5 bases). This CDR3 region has 14 residues. Germline CDR1 reads SGHAT; CDR2 reads FQNNGV. The V and J ends lost 5 bases and 10 bases respectively, with 15 bases between them. Here the CDR3 reads CASSQGTLWSPLHF. For the CDR3, the DNA is TGTGCCAGCAGCCAAGGGACTCTGTGGTCACCCCTCCACTTT.

The genes are TRBV18 and TRBJ1-6; no definite D call. The CDR3 totals 13 residues. Germline V CDR1 and CDR2: KGHSH, LQKENI. V gave up 6 bases and J gave up 3 bases, with 6 bases separating them. The CDR3 nucleotides are TGTGCCAGCTCTCAGAACTATAATTCACCCCTCCACTTT. This codes for CASSQNYNSPLHF.

This chain uses TRBV29-1 with TRBJ2-7; 8 bases fit TRBD1. Trimming at V came to 6 bases and at J to 5 bases, leaving 6 bases not matched to a gene. The CDR3 loop spans 12 amino acids. Germline CDR1 is SQVTM and CDR2 is ANQGSEA. This chain's CDR3 is CSVQGQGDEQYF. CDR3 in DNA: TGCAGCGTCCAAGGACAGGGAGACGAGCAGTACTTC.

The rearrangement uses TRBV6-5 and TRBJ2-7; D might be TRBD2 (6 bases). The length of the CDR3 is 14 residues. V lost 1 base to trimming and J lost 6 bases, with 13 bases between them. Looked up from germline, CDR1 is MNHEY and CDR2 is SVGAGI. DNA for the CDR3: TGTGCCAGCAGTTACTTCCAGGAGGGGCTCGAGCAGTACTTC. This sequence encodes CASSYFQEGLEQYF.

This chain joins TRBV7-9 and TRBJ1-5; D is unresolved. The germline CDR1 and CDR2 sequences are SEHNR and FQNEAQ (reference sequence). V was shortened by 0 bases and J by 6 bases, with 12 bases between the two germline ends. This CDR3 has 15 residues. CDR3 in amino acids: CASSLATEGGQPQHF. The CDR3 coding sequence is TGTGCCAGCAGCTTAGCAACGGAGGGAGGTCAGCCCCAGCATTTT. The full variable domain, in which reference TRBV7-9 and TRBJ1-5 provide the parts outside the CDR3, is DTGVSQNPRHKITKRGQNVTFRCDPISEHNRLYWYRQTLGQGPEFLTYFQNEAQLEKSRLLSDRFSAERPKGSFSTLEIQRTEQGDSAMYLCASSLATEGGQPQHFGDGTRLSIL.